This is a list of T cell receptor beta chains from one sample in a study of shared clonotypes between healthy human individuals. The protocol was immunoSEQ multiplex PCR, while the TCRdb copy is restricted to in-frame clones and leaves out a portion. The sample consists of about 2.1 million clones, over 85% of them appearing once. Sequenced sample: naive CD8+ T cells from PBMCs. These receptors originate from a man aged 18 to 29 in good health. Some clones in this sample may be carry-over from other donors' samples. The CDR3 runs from the conserved cysteine through the conserved F or W. A D gene is named only where the DNA matches it firmly. Size is stated for part of the rows, as once, few or many counts, or as a class when the clone is expanded.

d_gene	v_gene	j_gene	abundance	CDR3aa	CDR3nt
TRBD1	TRBV18	TRBJ2-2	once	CASSSLTGTGELFF	TGTGCCAGCTCATCGCTGACAGGGACGGGGGAGCTGTTTTTT
NA	TRBV19	TRBJ1-1	NA	CASSIVRIGVNTEAFF	TGTGCCAGTAGTATTGTTAGGATCGGCGTGAACACTGAAGCTTTCTTT
TRBD2	TRBV28	TRBJ2-7	NA	CASTRVRGGAYEQYF	TGTGCCAGCACCCGAGTCCGGGGAGGGGCCTACGAGCAGTACTTC
NA	TRBV11-2	TRBJ1-2	NA	CASSSPGHYGYTF	TGTGCCAGCAGCTCCCCGGGGCACTATGGCTACACCTTC
NA	TRBV27	TRBJ1-2	NA	CASSLPGFYGYTF	TGTGCCAGCAGTTTGCCAGGCTTCTATGGCTACACCTTC
NA	TRBV4-1	TRBJ1-1	NA	CASSSLTGGGRAEAFF	TGCGCCAGCAGCTCCTTAACGGGCGGGGGCAGGGCTGAAGCTTTCTTT
NA	TRBV10-3	TRBJ2-7	NA	CAISRVQESYEQYF	TGTGCCATCAGTCGAGTACAGGAATCCTACGAGCAGTACTTC
NA	TRBV6-4	TRBJ2-1	NA	CASSDSILLFF	TGTGCCAGCAGTGACTCGATCCTCCTATTCTTC
NA	TRBV20-1	TRBJ2-3	NA	CSAREYAQYF	TGCAGTGCCAGGGAGTACGCGCAGTATTTT
NA	TRBV4-1	TRBJ2-3	NA	CASSQGTLHPDTQYF	TGCGCCAGCAGCCAAGGTACATTGCACCCAGATACGCAGTATTTT
NA	TRBV7-8	TRBJ2-2	NA	CASSPTAPGELFF	TGTGCCAGCAGCCCAACGGCACCCGGGGAGCTGTTTTTT
NA	TRBV9	TRBJ1-4	NA	CASSGGGALGEKLFF	TGTGCCAGCAGCGGCGGTGGGGCTTTGGGCGAAAAACTGTTTTTT
NA	TRBV4-2	TRBJ1-4	NA	CASSQEAQNNEKLFF	TGTGCCAGCAGCCAAGAGGCTCAGAATAATGAAAAACTGTTTTTT
NA	TRBV28	TRBJ2-5	NA	CASSFAGQETQYF	TGTGCCAGCAGTTTCGCAGGGCAAGAGACCCAGTACTTC
NA	TRBV5-6	TRBJ2-5	NA	CASSFLGGQETQYF	TGTGCCAGCAGCTTCTTGGGGGGCCAAGAGACCCAGTACTTC
TRBD2	TRBV19	TRBJ2-1	once	CASSIGGLAGNEQFF	TGTGCCAGTAGTATTGGGGGACTAGCGGGGAATGAGCAGTTCTTC
TRBD1	TRBV28	TRBJ2-2	NA	CASSQQGAQTGELFF	TGTGCCAGCAGTCAACAGGGGGCGCAGACCGGGGAGCTGTTTTTT
NA	TRBV28	TRBJ2-7	NA	CASSSRDNYEQYF	TGTGCCAGCAGTTCCCGGGACAACTACGAGCAGTACTTC
NA	TRBV27	TRBJ1-4	NA	CASSPLGWGNEKLFF	TGTGCCAGCAGCCCCTTGGGTTGGGGGAATGAAAAACTGTTTTTT
NA	TRBV6-5	TRBJ2-3	once	CASRPSGVPRYTQYF	TGTGCCAGCAGACCGTCAGGAGTCCCAAGGTATACGCAGTATTTT
TRBD2	TRBV7-9	TRBJ2-5	NA	CASSLGLAGVSETQYF	TGTGCCAGCAGCTTAGGACTAGCGGGAGTATCGGAGACCCAGTACTTC
NA	TRBV4-2	TRBJ2-7	NA	CASSQSATYEQYF	TGTGCCAGCAGCCAAAGCGCCACCTACGAGCAGTACTTC
TRBD1	TRBV2	TRBJ2-7	NA	CASSHPGQDYEQYF	TGTGCCAGCAGTCACCCGGGACAGGACTACGAGCAGTACTTC
NA	TRBV21-1	TRBJ1-1	few	CAASLRFTEAFF	TGTGCCGCCTCACTGAGGTTCACTGAAGCTTTCTTT
NA	TRBV19	TRBJ2-1	NA	CASSMAGSYNEQFF	TGTGCCAGTAGTATGGCGGGATCCTACAATGAGCAGTTCTTC
NA	TRBV9	TRBJ1-5	NA	CASSVDPGPVNQPQHF	TGTGCCAGCAGCGTAGATCCAGGGCCTGTCAATCAGCCCCAGCATTTT
NA	TRBV28	TRBJ2-2	NA	CASSLQVSRDTGELFF	TGTGCCAGCAGTTTGCAAGTTTCGAGGGACACCGGGGAGCTGTTTTTT
NA	TRBV19	TRBJ2-1	NA	CASWSSLPQDEQFF	TGTGCCAGTTGGTCCAGCCTCCCACAGGATGAGCAGTTCTTC
TRBD1	TRBV28	TRBJ2-7	NA	CASSLDRDYEQYF	TGTGCCAGCAGTTTAGACAGGGACTACGAGCAGTACTTC